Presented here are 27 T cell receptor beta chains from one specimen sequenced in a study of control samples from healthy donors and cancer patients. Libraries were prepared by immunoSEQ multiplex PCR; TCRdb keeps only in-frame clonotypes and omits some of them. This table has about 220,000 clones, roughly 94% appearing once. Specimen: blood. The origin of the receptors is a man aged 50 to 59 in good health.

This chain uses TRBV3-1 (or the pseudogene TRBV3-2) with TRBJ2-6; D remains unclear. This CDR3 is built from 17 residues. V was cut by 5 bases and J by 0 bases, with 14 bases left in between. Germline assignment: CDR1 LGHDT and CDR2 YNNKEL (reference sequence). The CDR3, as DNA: TGTGCCAGCAGCTCCCCGGTCAGGTTCTCTGGGGCCAACGTCCTGACTTTC. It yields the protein CASSSPVRFSGANVLTF.

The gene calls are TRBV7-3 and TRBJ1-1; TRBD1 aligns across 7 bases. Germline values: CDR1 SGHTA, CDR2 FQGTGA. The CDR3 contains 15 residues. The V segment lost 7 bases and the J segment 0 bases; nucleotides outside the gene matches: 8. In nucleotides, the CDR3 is TGTGCCAGCAAGGAGGGGGCAGGAATGAACACTGAAGCTTTCTTT. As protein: CASKEGAGMNTEAFF.

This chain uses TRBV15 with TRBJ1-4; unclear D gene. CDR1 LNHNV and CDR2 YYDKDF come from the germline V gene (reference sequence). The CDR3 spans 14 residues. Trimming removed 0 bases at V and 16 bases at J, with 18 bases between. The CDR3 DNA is TGTGCCACCAGCAGAGATTACGCTAGGGAACACCCGTTTTTT. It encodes CATSRDYAREHPFF.

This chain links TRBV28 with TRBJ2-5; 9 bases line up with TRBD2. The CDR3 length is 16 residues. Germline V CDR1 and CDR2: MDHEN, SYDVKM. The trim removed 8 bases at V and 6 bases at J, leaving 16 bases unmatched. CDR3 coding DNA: TGTGCCAGCTACCCTAGTTCGCTAGCGGGGTGGAAGACCCAGTACTTC. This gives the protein CASYPSSLAGWKTQYF.

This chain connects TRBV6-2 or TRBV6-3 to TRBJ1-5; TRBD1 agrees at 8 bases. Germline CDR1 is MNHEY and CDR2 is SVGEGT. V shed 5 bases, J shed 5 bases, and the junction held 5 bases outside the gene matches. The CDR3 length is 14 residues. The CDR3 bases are TGTGCCAGCAGTAGACAGGGGTATTATCAGCCCCAGCATTTT. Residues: CASSRQGYYQPQHF.

The CDR3 coding sequence is TGCGCCAGCAGTGGAGCCGGAGGCCCATACAATGAGCAGTTCTTC. Encoded protein: CASSGAGGPYNEQFF. The chain links TRBV10-2 to TRBJ2-1; tentative D call: TRBD2 (5 bases). Germline V gives CDR1 WSHSY, CDR2 SAAADI. V lost 4 bases and J 4 bases, leaving 14 bases between the germline ends. The CDR3 totals 15 residues.

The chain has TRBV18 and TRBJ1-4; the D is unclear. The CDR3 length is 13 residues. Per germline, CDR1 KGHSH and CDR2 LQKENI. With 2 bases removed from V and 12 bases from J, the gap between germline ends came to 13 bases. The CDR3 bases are TGTGCCAGCTCACCAATCCCTTCGGGTGAACTGTTTTTT. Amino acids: CASSPIPSGELFF.

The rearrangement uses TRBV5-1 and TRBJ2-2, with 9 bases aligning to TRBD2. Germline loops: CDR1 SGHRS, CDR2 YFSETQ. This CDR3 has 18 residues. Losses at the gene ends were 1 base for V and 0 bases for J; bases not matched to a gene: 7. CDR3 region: CASSLSQRGASNTGELFF. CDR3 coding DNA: TGCGCCAGCAGCTTGTCCCAGCGGGGGGCGTCGAACACCGGGGAGCTGTTTTTT. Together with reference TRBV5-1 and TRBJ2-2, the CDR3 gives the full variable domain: KAGVTQTPRYLIKTRGQQVTLSCSPISGHRSVSWYQQTPGQGLQFLFEYFSETQRNKGNFPGRFSGRQFSNSRSEMNVSTLELGDSALYLCASSLSQRGASNTGELFFGEGSRLTVL.

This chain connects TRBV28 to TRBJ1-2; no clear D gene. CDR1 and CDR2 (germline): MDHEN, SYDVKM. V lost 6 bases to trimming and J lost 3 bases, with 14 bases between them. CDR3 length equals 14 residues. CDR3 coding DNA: TGTGCCAGCAGGGTCCCCCGGACGGACTATGGCTACACCTTC. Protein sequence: CASRVPRTDYGYTF.

For the CDR3, the DNA is TGTGCCAGCAGCCAAGACGGGCAGGGGAAACAGCCCCAGCATTTT. It encodes CASSQDGQGKQPQHF. The gene calls are TRBV3-1 (or the pseudogene TRBV3-2) and TRBJ1-5; the D gene is possibly TRBD1 (6 bases). The V and J ends lost 0 bases and 7 bases respectively, with 13 bases between them. This CDR3 is 15 amino acids long. CDR1 is LGHDT, CDR2 YNNKEL, per germline (reference sequence).

The CDR3 reads CASSLAGTGGGEKLFF. CDR3 DNA sequence: TGCGCCAGCAGCTTGGCCGGGACAGGGGGCGGTGAAAAACTGTTTTTT. The chain recombines TRBV5-1 with TRBJ1-4, with TRBD1 matching 12 bases. Germline V gene lookup returns CDR1 SGHRS and CDR2 YFSETQ. V gave up 0 bases and J gave up 7 bases; unmatched junction bases: 4. The CDR3 runs 16 residues.

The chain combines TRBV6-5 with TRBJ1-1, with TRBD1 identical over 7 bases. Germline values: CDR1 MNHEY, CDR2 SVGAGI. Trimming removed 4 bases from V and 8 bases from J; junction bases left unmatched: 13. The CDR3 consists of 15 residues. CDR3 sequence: CASSSTSTGATEAFF. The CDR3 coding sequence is TGTGCCAGCAGTTCGACTTCAACAGGGGCGACCGAAGCTTTCTTT.

CDR3 residues: CASSGARGRTEAFF. The CDR3 coding sequence is TGTGCCAGCAGTGGAGCTAGGGGGAGGACTGAAGCTTTCTTT. The gene calls are TRBV6-1 and TRBJ1-1, with D perhaps TRBD1 (6 bases). From germline, CDR1 is MNHNS and CDR2 SASEGT. The CDR3 covers 14 residues. Trimming took 4 bases from V and 5 from J, leaving 14 bases between them.

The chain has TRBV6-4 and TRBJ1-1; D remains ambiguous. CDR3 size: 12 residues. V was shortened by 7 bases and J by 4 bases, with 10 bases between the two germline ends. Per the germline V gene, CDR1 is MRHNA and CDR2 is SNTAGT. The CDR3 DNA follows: TGTGCCAGCATATCCCTTCCCACTGAAGCTTTCTTT. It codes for CASISLPTEAFF.

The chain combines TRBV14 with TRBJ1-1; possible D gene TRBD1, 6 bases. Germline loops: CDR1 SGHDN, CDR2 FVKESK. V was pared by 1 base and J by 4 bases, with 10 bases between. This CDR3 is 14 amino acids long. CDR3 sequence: CASSQVGGGTEAFF. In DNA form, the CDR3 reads TGTGCCAGCAGCCAAGTAGGGGGGGGCACTGAAGCTTTCTTT.

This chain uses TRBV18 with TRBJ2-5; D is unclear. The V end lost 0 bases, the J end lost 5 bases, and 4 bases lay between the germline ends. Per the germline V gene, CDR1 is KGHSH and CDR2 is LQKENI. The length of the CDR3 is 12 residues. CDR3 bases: TGTGCCAGCTCACCACCGGGGGAGACCCAGTACTTC. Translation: CASSPPGETQYF.

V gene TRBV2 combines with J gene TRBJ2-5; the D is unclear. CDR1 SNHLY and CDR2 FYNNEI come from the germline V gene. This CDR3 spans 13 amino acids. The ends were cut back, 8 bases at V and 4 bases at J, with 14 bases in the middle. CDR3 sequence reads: CASPTDRRETQYF. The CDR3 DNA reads TGTGCCAGCCCGACCGACCGACGAGAGACCCAGTACTTC.

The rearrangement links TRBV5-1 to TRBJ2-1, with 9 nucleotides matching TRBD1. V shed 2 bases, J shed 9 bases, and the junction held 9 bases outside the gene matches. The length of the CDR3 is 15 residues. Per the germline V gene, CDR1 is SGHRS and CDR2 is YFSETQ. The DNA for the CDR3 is TGCGCCAGCAGCTTCGAAGGACAGGGGAGAGGTGAGCAGTTCTTC. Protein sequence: CASSFEGQGRGEQFF.

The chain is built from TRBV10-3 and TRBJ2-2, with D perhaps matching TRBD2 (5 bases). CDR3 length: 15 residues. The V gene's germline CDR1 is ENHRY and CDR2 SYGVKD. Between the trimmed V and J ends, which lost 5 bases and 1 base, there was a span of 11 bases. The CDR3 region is CAISPSGRNTGELFF. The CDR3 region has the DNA TGTGCCATCAGTCCCTCGGGGAGGAACACCGGGGAGCTGTTTTTT.

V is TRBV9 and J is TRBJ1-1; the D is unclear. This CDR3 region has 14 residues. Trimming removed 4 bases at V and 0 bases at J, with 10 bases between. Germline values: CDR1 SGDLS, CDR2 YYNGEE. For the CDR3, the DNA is TGTGCCAGCAGCTTAACACTTATGAACACTGAAGCTTTCTTT. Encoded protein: CASSLTLMNTEAFF.

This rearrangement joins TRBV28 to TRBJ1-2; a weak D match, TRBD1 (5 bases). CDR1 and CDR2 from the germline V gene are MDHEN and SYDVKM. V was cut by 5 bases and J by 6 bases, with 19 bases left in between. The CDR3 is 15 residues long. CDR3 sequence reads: CASSPPRQGGNGYTF. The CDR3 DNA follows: TGTGCCAGCAGTCCCCCCCGGCAGGGAGGCAATGGCTACACCTTC.

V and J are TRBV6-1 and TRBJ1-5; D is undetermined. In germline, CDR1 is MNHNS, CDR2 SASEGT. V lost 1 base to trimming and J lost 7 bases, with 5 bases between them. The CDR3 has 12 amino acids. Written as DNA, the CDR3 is TGTGCCAGCAGTGAAGGGCGACAGCCCCAGCATTTT. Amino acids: CASSEGRQPQHF.

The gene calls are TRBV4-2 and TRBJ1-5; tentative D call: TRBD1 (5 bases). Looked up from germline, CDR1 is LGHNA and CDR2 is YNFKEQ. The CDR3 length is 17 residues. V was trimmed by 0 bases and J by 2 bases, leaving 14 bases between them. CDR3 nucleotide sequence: TGTGCCAGCAGCCAAGAATCGGGGTTAGGGGGCAATCAGCCCCAGCATTTT. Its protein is CASSQESGLGGNQPQHF.

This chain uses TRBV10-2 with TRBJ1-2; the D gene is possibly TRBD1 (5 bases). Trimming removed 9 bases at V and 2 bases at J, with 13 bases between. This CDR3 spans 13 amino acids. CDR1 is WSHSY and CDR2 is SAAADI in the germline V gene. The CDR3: CASRQGRNYGYTF. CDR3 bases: TGCGCCAGTCGGCAGGGACGGAACTATGGCTACACCTTC.

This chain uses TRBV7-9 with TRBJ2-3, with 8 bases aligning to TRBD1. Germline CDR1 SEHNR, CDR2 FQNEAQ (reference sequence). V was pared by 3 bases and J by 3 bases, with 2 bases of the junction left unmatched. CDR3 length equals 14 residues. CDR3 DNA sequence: TGTGCCAGCAGCTTCGACAGGGGAACAGATACGCAGTATTTT. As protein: CASSFDRGTDTQYF. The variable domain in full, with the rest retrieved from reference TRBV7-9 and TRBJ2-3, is DTGVSQNPRHKITKRGQNVTFRCDPISEHNRLYWYRQTLGQGPEFLTYFQNEAQLEKSRLLSDRFSAERPKGSFSTLEIQRTEQGDSAMYLCASSFDRGTDTQYFGPGTRLTVL.

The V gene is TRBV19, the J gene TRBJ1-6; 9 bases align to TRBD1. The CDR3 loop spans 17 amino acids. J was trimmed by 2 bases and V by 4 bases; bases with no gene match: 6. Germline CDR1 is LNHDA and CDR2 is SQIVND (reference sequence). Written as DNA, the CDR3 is TGTGCCAGTAGTACACAGGGGGCCGACACCTATAATTCACCCCTCCACTTT. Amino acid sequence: CASSTQGADTYNSPLHF.

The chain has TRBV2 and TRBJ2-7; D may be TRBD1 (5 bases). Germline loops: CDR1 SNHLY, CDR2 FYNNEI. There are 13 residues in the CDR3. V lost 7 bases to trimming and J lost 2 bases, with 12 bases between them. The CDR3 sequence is CASNWTPTYEQYV. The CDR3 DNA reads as TGTGCCAGCAATTGGACACCTACCTACGAGCAGTACGTC.